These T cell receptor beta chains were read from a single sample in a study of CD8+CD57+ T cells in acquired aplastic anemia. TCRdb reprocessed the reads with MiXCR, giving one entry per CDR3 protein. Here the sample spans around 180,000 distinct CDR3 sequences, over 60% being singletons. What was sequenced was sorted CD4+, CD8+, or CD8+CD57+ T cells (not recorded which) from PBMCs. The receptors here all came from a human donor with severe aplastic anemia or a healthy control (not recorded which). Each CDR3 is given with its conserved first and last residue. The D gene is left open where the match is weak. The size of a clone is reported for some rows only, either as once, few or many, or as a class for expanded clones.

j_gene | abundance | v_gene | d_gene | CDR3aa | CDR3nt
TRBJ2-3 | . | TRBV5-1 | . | CASSLAGMGTDTQYF | TGCGCCAGCAGCTTGGCGGGGATGGGGACGGATACGCAGTATTTT
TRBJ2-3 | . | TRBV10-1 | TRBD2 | CASSDWSSGDTQYF | TGCGCCAGCAGTGACTGGTCTAGCGGAGATACGCAGTATTTT
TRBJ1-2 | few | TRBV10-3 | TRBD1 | CAISEEVHRGYGYTF | TGTGCCATCAGTGAGGAAGTTCACAGGGGCTATGGCTACACCTTC
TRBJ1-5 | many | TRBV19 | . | CASAPYRAGNQPQHF | TGTGCCAGCGCTCCATACAGGGCGGGCAATCAGCCCCAGCATTTT
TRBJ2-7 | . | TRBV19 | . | CASSSRRSYEQYF | TGTGCCAGTAGTTCCCGACGGTCCTACGAGCAGTACTTC
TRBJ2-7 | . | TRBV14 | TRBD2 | CASSRRGGEGYEQYF | TGTGCCAGCAGCCGCCGTGGAGGGGAGGGCTACGAGCAGTACTTC
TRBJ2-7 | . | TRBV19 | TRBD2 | CASSLIAGDVNYEQYF | TGTGCCAGTAGTCTAATAGCGGGAGATGTTAACTACGAGCAGTACTTC
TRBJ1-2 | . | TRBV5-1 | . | CASSLVSPGHGYTF | TGCGCCAGCAGCTTGGTGAGCCCTGGCCATGGCTACACCTTC
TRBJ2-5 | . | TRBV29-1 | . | CSVPLIGETQYF | TGCAGCGTCCCCCTTATCGGTGAGACCCAGTACTTC
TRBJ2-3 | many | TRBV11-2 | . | CASSSPADTDTQYF | TGTGCCAGCAGCTCCCCGGCGGACACAGATACGCAGTATTTT
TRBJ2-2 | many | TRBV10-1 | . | CASGEVQGWDAGELFF | TGCGCCAGCGGAGAGGTACAGGGCTGGGACGCCGGGGAGCTGTTTTTT
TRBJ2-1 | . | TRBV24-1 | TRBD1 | CASRGQASNEQFF | TGTGCCAGCCGGGGACAGGCCAGCAATGAGCAGTTCTTC
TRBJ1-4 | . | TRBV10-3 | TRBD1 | CAISDPKQGADEKLFF | TGTGCCATCAGTGATCCTAAACAGGGGGCAGATGAAAAACTGTTTTTT
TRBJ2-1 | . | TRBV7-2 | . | CASSFAGNEQFF | TGTGCCAGCAGCTTCGCGGGCAATGAGCAGTTCTTC
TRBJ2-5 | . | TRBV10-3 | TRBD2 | CAISSRALAGVQETQYF | TGTGCCATCAGCTCTAGGGCCTTAGCGGGGGTACAAGAGACCCAGTACTTC
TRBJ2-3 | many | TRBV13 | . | CASMNLASDTQYF | TGTGCCAGCATGAACCTAGCGTCAGATACGCAGTATTTT
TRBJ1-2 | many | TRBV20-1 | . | CSARDISVGYGYTF | TGCAGTGCTAGAGATATATCGGTTGGCTATGGCTACACCTTC
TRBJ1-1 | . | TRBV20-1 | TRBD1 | CSARGYRGRTEAFF | TGCAGTGCTAGGGGGTACAGGGGGCGAACTGAAGCTTTCTTT
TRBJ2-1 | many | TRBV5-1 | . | CASSFDLAGNEQFF | TGCGCCAGCAGCTTTGACTTGGCCGGAAATGAGCAGTTCTTC
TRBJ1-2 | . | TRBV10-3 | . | CAISPTVGEFRNYTF | TGTGCCATCAGCCCCACGGTAGGGGAGTTTCGGAACTACACCTTC
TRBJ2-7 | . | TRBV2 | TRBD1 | CASRDRVYEQYF | TGTGCCAGCAGAGACAGGGTCTACGAGCAGTACTTC
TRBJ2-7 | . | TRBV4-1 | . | CASSQDLEGGVYEQYF | TGCGCCAGCAGCCAAGATCTCGAGGGAGGAGTCTACGAGCAGTACTTC
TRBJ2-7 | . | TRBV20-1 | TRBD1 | CSAGTGGVGEQYF | TGCAGTGCTGGGACAGGCGGCGTGGGCGAGCAGTACTTC
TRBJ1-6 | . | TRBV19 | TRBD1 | CASSTLLQGARSPLHF | TGTGCCAGTAGTACTCTCCTACAGGGGGCACGATCACCCCTCCACTTT
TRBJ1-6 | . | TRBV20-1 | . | CSAMFPGGSYNSPLHF | TGCAGTGCCATGTTCCCAGGAGGCTCCTATAATTCACCCCTCCACTTT
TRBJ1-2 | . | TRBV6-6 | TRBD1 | CASSYQTGSGIGYTF | TGTGCCAGCAGTTATCAGACAGGGAGTGGAATAGGCTACACCTTC
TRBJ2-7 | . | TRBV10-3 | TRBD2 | CAIRERGTSGNNEQYF | TGTGCCATCAGGGAAAGGGGGACTAGCGGGAACAACGAGCAGTACTTC
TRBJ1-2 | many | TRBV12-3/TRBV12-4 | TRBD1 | CASSGQDYGYTF | TGTGCCAGCAGCGGACAGGACTATGGCTACACCTTC
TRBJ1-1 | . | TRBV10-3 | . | CAIREDSNTEAFF | TGTGCCATCAGGGAGGACAGCAACACTGAAGCTTTCTTT
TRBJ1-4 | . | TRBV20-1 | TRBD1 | CSATSGTGDEKLFF | TGCAGTGCTACGTCCGGGACAGGGGATGAAAAACTGTTTTTT
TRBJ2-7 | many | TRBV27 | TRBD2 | CASSPRGGYEQYF | TGTGCCAGCAGTCCGCGGGGGGGCTACGAGCAGTACTTC
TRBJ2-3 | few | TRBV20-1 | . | CSARDKGADTQYF | TGCAGTGCTAGAGATAAGGGGGCAGATACGCAGTATTTT
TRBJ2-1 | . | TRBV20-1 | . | CSARLGQQFF | TGCAGTGCTAGATTGGGTCAGCAGTTCTTC
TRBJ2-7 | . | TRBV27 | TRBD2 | CASSPSDGRIYEQYF | TGTGCCAGCAGTCCCTCGGACGGGAGGATCTACGAGCAGTACTTC
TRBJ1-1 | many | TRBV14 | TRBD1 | CASSRITGEAFF | TGTGCCAGCAGCCGGATTACAGGGGAGGCTTTCTTT
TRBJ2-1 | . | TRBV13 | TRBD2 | CASSFFLAGGYNEQFF | TGTGCCAGCAGCTTCTTTCTAGCGGGGGGCTACAATGAGCAGTTCTTC
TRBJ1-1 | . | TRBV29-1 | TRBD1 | CSVPRDRANTEALF | TGCAGCGTGCCCCGGGACAGGGCGAACACTGAAGCTCTCTTT
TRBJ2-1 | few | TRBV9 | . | CASSVESVPYNEQFF | TGTGCCAGCAGCGTAGAAAGCGTACCGTACAATGAGCAGTTCTTC
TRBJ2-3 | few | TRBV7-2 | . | CASSFSGQDTQYF | TGTGCCAGCAGCTTCTCAGGGCAAGATACGCAGTATTTT
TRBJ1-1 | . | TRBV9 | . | CASSVGSGNEAFF | TGTGCCAGCAGCGTAGGGAGCGGGAATGAAGCTTTCTTT
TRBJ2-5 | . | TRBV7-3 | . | CASSPRGAGTQYF | TGTGCCAGCAGCCCCCGCGGGGCCGGGACCCAGTACTTC
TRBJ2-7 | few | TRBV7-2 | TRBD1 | CASSSGTDFSEQYF | TGTGCCAGCAGCTCCGGGACAGACTTCTCCGAGCAGTACTTC
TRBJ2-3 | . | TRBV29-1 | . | CSVGGGGPDTQYF | TGCAGCGTTGGAGGGGGTGGGCCAGATACGCAGTATTTT
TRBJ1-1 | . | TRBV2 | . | CASMAGAEAFF | TGTGCCAGCATGGCAGGAGCTGAAGCTTTCTTT
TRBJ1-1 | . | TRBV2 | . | CASTPFGAEAFF | TGTGCCAGCACCCCATTCGGGGCTGAAGCTTTCTTT
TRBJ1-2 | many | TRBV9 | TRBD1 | CASSVAEGAEGNGYTF | TGTGCCAGCAGCGTAGCGGAGGGGGCAGAGGGGAATGGCTACACCTTC
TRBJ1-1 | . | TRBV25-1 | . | CASSEYSAVKGEAFF | TGTGCCAGCAGTGAATATTCGGCGGTTAAGGGTGAAGCTTTCTTT
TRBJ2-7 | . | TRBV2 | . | CASSEFSGAKGYEQYF | TGTGCCAGCAGTGAATTCTCAGGGGCGAAGGGTTACGAGCAGTACTTC
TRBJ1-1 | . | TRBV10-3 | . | CAISRDGATEAFF | TGTGCCATCAGTCGGGACGGGGCCACTGAAGCTTTCTTT
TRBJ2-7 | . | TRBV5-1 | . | CASSLAGGGVGYEQYF | TGCGCCAGCAGCTTGGCCGGTGGAGGGGTTGGGTACGAGCAGTACTTC
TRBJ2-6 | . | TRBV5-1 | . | CASSLTLSGANVLTF | TGCGCCAGCAGCTTGACCCTATCCGGGGCCAACGTCCTGACTTTC
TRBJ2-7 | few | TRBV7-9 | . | CASSLRDAYEQYF | TGTGCCAGCAGCTTAAGGGATGCCTACGAGCAGTACTTC
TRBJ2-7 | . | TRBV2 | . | CASSEMLYEQYF | TGTGCCAGCAGTGAAATGCTGTACGAGCAGTACTTC
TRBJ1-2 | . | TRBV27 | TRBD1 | CASSSGQGDGYTF | TGTGCCAGCAGTTCCGGACAGGGAGATGGCTACACCTTC
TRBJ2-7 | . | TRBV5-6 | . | CASALGKGRSSEQYF | TGTGCTTCTGCGCTAGGTAAGGGGAGGTCGAGCGAGCAGTACTTC
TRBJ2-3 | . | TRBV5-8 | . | CASSQARGPASTDTQYF | TGTGCCAGCAGCCAGGCCCGGGGGCCGGCAAGCACAGATACGCAGTATTTT
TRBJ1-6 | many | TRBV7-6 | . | CASSLEGPFGNSPLHF | TGTGCCAGCAGCTTAGAGGGGCCATTCGGTAATTCACCCCTCCACTTT
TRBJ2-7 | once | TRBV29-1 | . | CSVRSSGEQYF | TGCAGCGTACGATCGTCGGGCGAGCAGTACTTC
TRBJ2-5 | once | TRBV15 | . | CATRVHGQQSETQYF | TGTGCCACCAGAGTCCACGGCCAGCAGTCTGAGACCCAGTACTTC